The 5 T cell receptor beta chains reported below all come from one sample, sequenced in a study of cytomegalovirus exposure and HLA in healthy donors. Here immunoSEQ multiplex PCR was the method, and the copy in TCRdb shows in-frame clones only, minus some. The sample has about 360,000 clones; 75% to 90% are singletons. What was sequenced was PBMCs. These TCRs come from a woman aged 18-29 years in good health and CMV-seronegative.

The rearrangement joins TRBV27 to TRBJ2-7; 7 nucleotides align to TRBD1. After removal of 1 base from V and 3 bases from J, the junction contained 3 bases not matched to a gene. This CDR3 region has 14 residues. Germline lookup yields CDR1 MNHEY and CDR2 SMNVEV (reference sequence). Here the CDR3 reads CASSLLTGYYEQYF. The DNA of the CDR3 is TGTGCCAGCAGTTTATTGACAGGGTACTACGAGCAGTACTTC.

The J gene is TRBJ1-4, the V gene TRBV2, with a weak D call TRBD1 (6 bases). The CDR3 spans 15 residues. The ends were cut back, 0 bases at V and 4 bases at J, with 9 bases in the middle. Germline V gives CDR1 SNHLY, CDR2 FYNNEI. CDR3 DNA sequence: TGTGCCAGCAGTGAAGCCGACAGGCTTAATGAAAAACTGTTTTTT. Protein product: CASSEADRLNEKLFF.

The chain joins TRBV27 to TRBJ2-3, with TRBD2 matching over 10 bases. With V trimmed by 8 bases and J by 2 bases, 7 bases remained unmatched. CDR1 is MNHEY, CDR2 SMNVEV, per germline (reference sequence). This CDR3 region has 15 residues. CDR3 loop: CASGSSGSSTDTQYF. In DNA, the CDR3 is TGTGCCAGCGGGTCTAGCGGGAGTTCCACAGATACGCAGTATTTT.

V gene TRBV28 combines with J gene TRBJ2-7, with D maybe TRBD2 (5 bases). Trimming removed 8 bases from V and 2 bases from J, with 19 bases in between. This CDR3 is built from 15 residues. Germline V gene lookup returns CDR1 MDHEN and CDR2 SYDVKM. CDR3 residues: CASRDGLGLAYEQYF. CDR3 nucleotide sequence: TGTGCCAGCCGGGATGGTCTCGGGTTAGCCTACGAGCAGTACTTC. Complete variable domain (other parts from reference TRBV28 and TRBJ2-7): DVKVTQSSRYLVKRTGEKVFLECVQDMDHENMFWYRQDPGLGLRLIYFSYDVKMKEKGDIPEGYSVSREKKERFSLILESASTNQTSMYLCASRDGLGLAYEQYFGPGTRLTVT.

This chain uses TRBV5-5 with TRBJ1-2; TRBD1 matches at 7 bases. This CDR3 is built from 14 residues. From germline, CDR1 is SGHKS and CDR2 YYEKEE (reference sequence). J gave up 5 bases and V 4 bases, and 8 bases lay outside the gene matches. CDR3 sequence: CASSPRDSQYGYTF. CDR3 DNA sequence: TGTGCCAGCAGCCCTCGGGACAGCCAATATGGCTACACCTTC.